The entry below describes one T cell receptor beta chain. Antigen specificity is unknown. At one boundary the junction diverges from the germline segment, which might be a read error. They got blood RNA out of unsorted whole blood and also pulled out germline DNA. Around 4.4 milliliters of peripheral blood were drawn presurgically. These data are taken from a study of tumor-infiltrating lymphocytes in primary liver carcinoma. The wider study: Tumors, staged T1-T3 N0M0, spanned about 4 to 10 cm. Samples produced roughly 3.5 to 7.5 million productive TCRbeta reads, comparable across tissue types. Study-wide findings and caveats: Tumors significantly exceeded blood in top-250-clone fraction (p = 0.039).

Production of TCR beta cDNA used approximately 480 ng total RNA together with a constant-region primer. Libraries for TCR beta were built through three nested multiplex PCR rounds, which together made up a slightly modified ARM-PCR procedure. PCR rounds one and two used TRBV1-TRBV30 forward primers with a C-beta reverse primer for about 11 cycles each. In TCRdb, the multiplex PCR reads were re-called with MiXCR into one record per CDR3 protein. In the table there are approximately 330,000 distinct CDR3 sequences, around 60% of which are singletons. This CDR3 contains 16 residues. Germline CDR1 SGHAT, CDR2 FQNNGV.

The specimen was peripheral blood. This TCR was recovered from a man in his forties with primary liver carcinoma and hepatitis B virus infection. The rearrangement joins TRBV11-2 to TRBJ1-5; 8 bases align to TRBD1. The CDR3 coding sequence is TGTGCTAGCAGCTTGGTGGACAGGGTAACCAATCAGCCCCAGCATTTT. It codes for CASSLVDRVTNQPQHF.